The 25 T cell receptor beta chains below were found in one sample sequenced in a study of blood T cell dynamics during melanoma immunotherapy. Time point in this sample: week 3, after first cycle of checkpoint inhibitor. Clones were sequenced by immunoSEQ multiplex PCR, and TCRdb holds only the in-frame ones, with some missing. The profile shows roughly 810 clones, approximately 70% of them singletons. The sequencing here drew on central memory CD8+ T cells from blood, taken from a patient treated with checkpoint blockade. These receptors were collected from a human donor with melanoma.

The chain joins TRBV5-4 to TRBJ2-3; D is uncertain. Germline V gene sequence: CDR1 SGHNT, CDR2 YYREEE (reference sequence). This CDR3 has 17 amino acids. The V gene lost 0 bases and the J gene lost 1 base, with 15 bases spanning the gap. The CDR3 is CASSLDLSAVGTDTQYF. CDR3 nucleotide sequence: TGTGCCAGCAGCTTGGATCTTTCCGCGGTCGGCACAGATACGCAGTATTTT.

This chain connects TRBV7-6 to TRBJ2-3, with D possibly matching TRBD2 (6 bases). Germline V lookup: CDR1 SGHVS, CDR2 FNYEAQ. V was shortened by 0 bases and J by 4 bases, with 8 bases between the two germline ends. There are 14 residues in the CDR3. The CDR3 DNA reads TGTGCCAGCAGCTTAGCGGGAGGCGCAGATACGCAGTATTTT. As protein: CASSLAGGADTQYF.

This clone was found once. The rearrangement joins TRBV4-2 to TRBJ2-7; 13 bases are shared with TRBD2. In germline, CDR1 is LGHNA, CDR2 YNFKEQ. The ends lost 4 bases at V and 0 bases at J; junction bases unmatched: 3. CDR3 length: 16 residues. The DNA of the CDR3 is TGTGCCAGCAGCCCCTGGACTAGCGGGAGCTCCTACGAGCAGTACTTC. Translated, it gives CASSPWTSGSSYEQYF.

CDR3: CASSPTSGRSGYNEQFF. CDR3 bases: TGTGCCAGCAGCCCGACTAGCGGGAGGTCAGGGTACAATGAGCAGTTCTTC. V usage is TRBV11-2 and J usage is TRBJ2-1; 13 bases map to TRBD2. The germline CDR1 and CDR2 sequences are SGHAT and FQNNGV. The length of the CDR3 is 17 residues. The junction had 8 bases not matched to a gene; V was cut back by 5 bases and J by 4 bases.

This sequence joins TRBV7-9 and TRBJ2-7, with TRBD1 as a possible D gene (6 bases). Germline CDR1 SEHNR, CDR2 FQNEAQ (reference sequence). V lost 8 bases to trimming and J lost 5 bases, with 16 bases between them. This CDR3 is built from 13 residues. CDR3 sequence reads: CASRAGDSHEQYF. CDR3 bases: TGTGCCAGCCGGGCAGGGGATAGCCACGAGCAGTACTTC.

This clone was detected only a few times. The rearrangement joins TRBV10-3 to TRBJ1-5; D unresolved. V was trimmed by 5 bases and J by 5 bases, leaving 10 bases between them. The CDR3 contains 13 residues. From germline, CDR1 is ENHRY and CDR2 SYGVKD. The CDR3 loop reads CAISLNTDQPQHF. CDR3 DNA: TGTGCCATCAGTCTTAACACCGATCAGCCCCAGCATTTT.

The V and J genes are TRBV6-9 and TRBJ1-3; D is uncertain. There are 16 residues in the CDR3. CDR1 and CDR2 from the germline V gene are MNHGY and SVAAGI. Trimming shortened V by 5 bases and J by 0 bases, and 14 bases separated the two germline ends. The CDR3 DNA is TGTGCCAGCAGTACTGACGGCAACTCCTCTGGAAACACCATATATTTT. It codes for CASSTDGNSSGNTIYF.

The chain joins TRBV5-1 to TRBJ1-1, with 8 bases matching TRBD1. Germline trimming cut 4 bases from V and 5 bases from J; bases unmatched to any gene: 10. The germline V gene encodes CDR1 SGHRS and CDR2 YFSETQ. The CDR3 contains 15 residues. The CDR3 nucleotides read TGCGCCAGCAGCGTAGCGCAGGGGGCGCAAACTGAAGCTTTCTTT. Its translation is CASSVAQGAQTEAFF. The whole variable domain, remainder taken from reference TRBV5-1 and TRBJ1-1, is KAGVTQTPRYLIKTRGQQVTLSCSPISGHRSVSWYQQTPGQGLQFLFEYFSETQRNKGNFPGRFSGRQFSNSRSEMNVSTLELGDSALYLCASSVAQGAQTEAFFGQGTRLTVV.

The chain uses TRBV5-1 and TRBJ2-7; D might be TRBD1 (6 bases). The CDR3 is 13 amino acids. Trimming removed 3 bases at V and 3 bases at J, with 10 bases between. CDR1 and CDR2 from the germline V gene are SGHRS and YFSETQ. In nucleotides, the CDR3 is TGCGCCAGCAGCTGGGACAAGAGCTACGAGCAGTACTTC. Translated, it gives CASSWDKSYEQYF. Together with reference TRBV5-1 and TRBJ2-7, the CDR3 gives the full variable domain: KAGVTQTPRYLIKTRGQQVTLSCSPISGHRSVSWYQQTPGQGLQFLFEYFSETQRNKGNFPGRFSGRQFSNSRSEMNVSTLELGDSALYLCASSWDKSYEQYFGPGTRLTVT.

The chain recombines TRBV5-6 with TRBJ2-7, with D perhaps matching TRBD2 (5 bases). The germline V gene encodes CDR1 SGHDT and CDR2 YYEEEE. CDR3 size: 15 residues. Trimming cost V 4 bases and J 3 bases, with 17 bases left between them. CDR3 loop: CASSPTRLANYEQYF. CDR3 coding DNA: TGTGCCAGCAGCCCCACTAGACTGGCTAACTACGAGCAGTACTTC.

This clone has only a few counts. J is TRBJ2-1 and V is TRBV19; no definite D call. Germline V gives CDR1 LNHDA, CDR2 SQIVND (reference sequence). The CDR3 totals 14 residues. Trimming cost V 3 bases and J 7 bases, with 13 bases left between them. CDR3 coding DNA: TGTGCCAGTAGTATTGCCCTTGGGGAAAATGAGCAGTTCTTC. The encoded protein is CASSIALGENEQFF.

The chain joins TRBV7-2 to TRBJ2-1; perhaps TRBD2 as D (5 bases). V was clipped by 9 bases and J by 0 bases, with 12 bases between them. The CDR3 is 14 residues long. Germline assignment: CDR1 SGHTA and CDR2 FQGNSA. CDR3 coding DNA: TGTGCCAGTCCCGGGGAGCGCTCCTACAATGAGCAGTTCTTC. It translates to CASPGERSYNEQFF.

This sequence joins TRBV10-1 and TRBJ1-4; 8 bases are shared with TRBD1. The ends lost 9 bases at V and 4 bases at J; junction bases unmatched: 4. Germline V gene sequence: CDR1 WNHNN, CDR2 SYGVQD (reference sequence). This CDR3 region has 13 residues. Here the CDR3 reads CARDRAYNEKLFF. CDR3 sequence (DNA): TGCGCCAGGGACAGGGCCTATAATGAAAAACTGTTTTTT.

The chain couples TRBV7-2 to TRBJ2-2; no definite D call. Trimming left V 6 bases short and J 4 bases short, with 6 bases between. Germline loops: CDR1 SGHTA, CDR2 FQGNSA. The CDR3 consists of 12 residues. CDR3 region: CASSPSTGELFF. The CDR3 DNA reads TGTGCCAGCAGTCCCTCCACCGGGGAGCTGTTTTTT.

The gene calls are TRBV6-1 and TRBJ2-3; D not certain. Germline CDR1 and CDR2: MNHNS and SASEGT. The CDR3 runs to 15 residues. Trimming took off 7 bases at V and 1 base at J, with 15 bases between the two ends. CDR3 nucleotides: TGTGCCAGCATGAGGTTTAGGCGAGGCACAGATACGCAGTATTTT. Residues: CASMRFRRGTDTQYF.

The CDR3 is CSVDLYPPEQYF. The CDR3 DNA reads as TGCAGCGTTGATCTTTACCCTCCTGAGCAGTACTTC. The genes are TRBV29-1 and TRBJ2-7, with D unclear. CDR1 is SQVTM and CDR2 is ANQGSEA in the germline V gene. The CDR3 has 12 residues. Trimming stripped 3 bases from V and 7 bases from J, with 13 bases between.

The chain employs TRBV14 and TRBJ1-1, with 7 bases matching TRBD1. This CDR3 spans 15 amino acids. CDR1 and CDR2 from the germline V gene are SGHDN and FVKESK. Trimming at V came to 3 bases and at J to 1 base, leaving 5 bases not matched to a gene. CDR3: CASSQWTGGNTEAFF. As DNA, the CDR3 is TGTGCCAGCAGCCAGTGGACAGGCGGGAACACTGAAGCTTTCTTT.

This clone has only one observation. The chain has TRBV18 and TRBJ1-3; D is perhaps TRBD1 (6 bases). CDR1 KGHSH and CDR2 LQKENI come from the germline V gene. Trimming took 2 bases from V and 3 from J, leaving 11 bases between them. This CDR3 is built from 15 residues. Here the CDR3 DNA reads TGTGCCAGCTCACCAAGGGGGGAGAGTGGAAACACCATATATTTT. Protein product: CASSPRGESGNTIYF.

The chain has TRBV7-8 and TRBJ2-1, with D possibly being TRBD2 (5 bases). The CDR3 extends over 17 amino acids. Between the trimmed V and J ends, which lost 5 bases and 3 bases, there was a span of 20 bases. CDR1 is SGHVS, CDR2 FQNEAQ, per germline. The CDR3: CASSHRLGSSDYNEQFF. The DNA for the CDR3 is TGTGCCAGCAGCCATAGGCTAGGGAGTTCAGACTACAATGAGCAGTTCTTC.

Written as DNA, the CDR3 is TGTGCCAGTAGTATAGGTTGGGGACAGACGTACAATGAGCAGTTCTTC. This translates into CASSIGWGQTYNEQFF. The rearrangement links TRBV19 to TRBJ2-1; 7 nucleotides align to TRBD1. This CDR3 contains 16 residues. V lost 1 base to trimming and J lost 4 bases; unmatched junction nucleotides: 7. The germline V gene encodes CDR1 LNHDA and CDR2 SQIVND (reference sequence).

This chain uses TRBV11-1 with TRBJ1-1; D is uncertain. With 0 bases removed from V and 3 bases from J, the gap between germline ends came to 11 bases. CDR3 length: 15 residues. Per germline, CDR1 SGHAT and CDR2 FQDESV (reference sequence). The chain's CDR3 is CASSLARGSYTEAFF. The CDR3 DNA reads TGTGCCAGCAGCTTAGCGCGTGGGAGCTACACTGAAGCTTTCTTT.

A few counts support this clone. In DNA form, the CDR3 reads TGTGCCATCACCCGGACAGGGGGCGATTCCTACGAGCAGTACTTC. Translating it yields CAITRTGGDSYEQYF. The rearrangement uses TRBV10-3 and TRBJ2-7; 11 nucleotides agree with TRBD1. Germline V lookup: CDR1 ENHRY, CDR2 SYGVKD. Trimming removed 7 bases from V and 1 base from J; junction bases left unmatched: 6. The CDR3 extends over 15 amino acids.

The chain joins TRBV29-1 to TRBJ1-1; unclear D gene. Germline CDR1 and CDR2: SQVTM and ANQGSEA. The CDR3 is 13 amino acids. The V end lost 5 bases, the J end lost 4 bases, and 14 bases lay between the germline ends. For the CDR3, the DNA is TGCAGCGTTATCCAAACCGAAGGCACTGAAGCTTTCTTT. This encodes CSVIQTEGTEAFF.

The V call is TRBV7-1, the J call TRBJ2-7, with a possible D match to TRBD1 (6 bases). TRBV7-1 is recorded as an ORF, its role being uncertain. V was trimmed by 4 bases and J by 3 bases, leaving 13 bases between them. This CDR3 spans 14 amino acids. CDR3 residues: CASSLGQRSYEQYF. The CDR3 DNA sequence: TGTGCCAGCAGCTTAGGACAGAGGAGCTACGAGCAGTACTTC.

This chain uses TRBV4-1 with TRBJ2-7; the match to TRBD2 covers 11 bases. The length of the CDR3 is 16 residues. Germline values: CDR1 MGHRA, CDR2 YSYEKL. Germline trimming cut 3 bases from V and 0 bases from J; bases unmatched to any gene: 4. DNA of the CDR3: TGCGCCAGCAGCCAGGGCACTAGCGGGAGCTCCTACGAGCAGTACTTC. Protein product: CASSQGTSGSSYEQYF.